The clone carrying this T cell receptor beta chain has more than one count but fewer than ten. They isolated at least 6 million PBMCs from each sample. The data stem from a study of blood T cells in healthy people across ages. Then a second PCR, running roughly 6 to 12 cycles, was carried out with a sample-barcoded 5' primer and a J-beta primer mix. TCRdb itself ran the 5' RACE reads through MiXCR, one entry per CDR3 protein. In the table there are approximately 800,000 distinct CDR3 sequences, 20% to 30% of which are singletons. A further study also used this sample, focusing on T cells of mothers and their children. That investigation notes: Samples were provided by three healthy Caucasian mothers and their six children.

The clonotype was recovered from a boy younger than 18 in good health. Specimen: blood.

The CDR3 region has the DNA TGCGCCAGCAGCCAGAGAGGACAGGGCACCTACGAGCAGTACTTC. Translating gives CASSQRGQGTYEQYF. The chain links TRBV5-1 to TRBJ2-7, with 8 bases fitting TRBD1. The CDR3 has 15 amino acids. Trimming removed 4 bases from V and 2 bases from J; junction bases left unmatched: 8. The V gene's germline CDR1 is SGHRS and CDR2 YFSETQ.